These T cell receptor beta chains were read from a single sample in a study of immune heterogeneity within non-small cell lung tumors. TCRdb re-derived calls from the multiplex PCR reads in MiXCR, one entry per CDR3 protein. The data contain 20,000 to 25,000 distinct CDR3 sequences, around 30% of them seen just once; the ten biggest clones take up around 4.4%. The source material was lung tumor tissue. These TCRs come from a man in his forties with non-small cell lung cancer. CDR3s include the opening cysteine and the closing phenylalanine or tryptophan. The order of the fields is CDR3 DNA, CDR3 protein, V gene, clone size, J gene, D gene. D genes are given only for firm matches. Size values are once, few and many counts, or a class for expanded clones, and some rows have none.

DNA: TGTGCCAGCAGTCCACGCAGGAACACCGGGGAGCTGTTTTTT
CDR3: CASSPRRNTGELFF
V: TRBV6-1
size: few
J: TRBJ2-2
D: .

DNA: TGTGCCAGCAGTTTACAGGGGGCTTATGGCTACACCTTC
CDR3: CASSLQGAYGYTF
V: TRBV12-3/TRBV12-4
size: .
J: TRBJ1-2
D: TRBD1

DNA: TGTGCCAGCAGCCGGGACAGTAATAATGAAAAACTGTTTTTT
CDR3: CASSRDSNNEKLFF
V: TRBV7-2
size: many
J: TRBJ1-4
D: TRBD1

DNA: TGTGCCACCAAATTAGCGGGAGACTACGAGCAGTACTTC
CDR3: CATKLAGDYEQYF
V: TRBV2
size: many
J: TRBJ2-7
D: TRBD2

DNA: TGTGCCACTGCTCTAGCAGCCTACAATGAGCAGTTCTTC
CDR3: CATALAAYNEQFF
V: TRBV6-2/TRBV6-3
size: few
J: TRBJ2-1
D: .

DNA: TGTGCCAGCAGACGAATAAGGACTAGCGGGAGGGGGGAGCAGTTCTTC
CDR3: CASRRIRTSGRGEQFF
V: TRBV27
size: many
J: TRBJ2-1
D: TRBD2

DNA: TGTGCCAGCAGCTTCATGGCCGGGGTATACGAGCAGTACTTC
CDR3: CASSFMAGVYEQYF
V: TRBV7-2
size: many
J: TRBJ2-7
D: .

DNA: TGCAGTGCGCAGGCGGGGGAAAAACTGTTTTTT
CDR3: CSAQAGEKLFF
V: TRBV20-1
size: few
J: TRBJ1-4
D: .

DNA: TGTGCCAGCAGTGGGCAGACAGACCCGAAGAATCGAGAAGCTTTCTTT
CDR3: CASSGQTDPKNREAFF
V: TRBV2
size: few
J: TRBJ1-1
D: .

DNA: TGTGCCAGCAGTGTTAGGGCTAGCGTCTCCTACGAGCAGTACTTC
CDR3: CASSVRASVSYEQYF
V: TRBV2
size: many
J: TRBJ2-7
D: .

DNA: TGTGCCAGCTCGACGGTGGGCACTGAAGCTTTCTTT
CDR3: CASSTVGTEAFF
V: TRBV18
size: few
J: TRBJ1-1
D: .

DNA: TGTGCCAGCAGCCTGGGGCAGTTTAATTCACCCCTCCACTTT
CDR3: CASSLGQFNSPLHF
V: TRBV11-1
size: .
J: TRBJ1-6
D: .

DNA: TGTGCCAGCAGTTTCTCTCGGGACAGCAACTCTGGAAACACCATATATTTT
CDR3: CASSFSRDSNSGNTIYF
V: TRBV6-1
size: medium-sized
J: TRBJ1-3
D: TRBD1

DNA: TGTGCCAGCAGTGAAGAACTCTGGCGGCTAGAGAACACCGGGGAGCTGTTTTTT
CDR3: CASSEELWRLENTGELFF
V: TRBV6-1
size: few
J: TRBJ2-2
D: .

DNA: TGTGCCTGGACACCGGGACTAGCGGGAGTAGCTGATACGCAGTATTTT
CDR3: CAWTPGLAGVADTQYF
V: TRBV30
size: .
J: TRBJ2-3
D: TRBD2

DNA: TGTGCCAGCAGCTACGGACAGACTTCCCTCGGCGCTTTCTTT
CDR3: CASSYGQTSLGAFF
V: TRBV7-9
size: .
J: TRBJ1-1
D: .

DNA: TGCAGCGGGTCCCCCGGGCCCACTCAAGCTTTCTTT
CDR3: CSGSPGPTQAFF
V: TRBV29-1
size: .
J: TRBJ1-1
D: .

DNA: TGCGCCAGCAGCGTGACTAGCCCATGGACCGGGGAGCTGTTTTTT
CDR3: CASSVTSPWTGELFF
V: TRBV5-1
size: few
J: TRBJ2-2
D: TRBD2

DNA: TGTGCCAGCAGGGAGGGGAAGTGTGCCTACGAGCAGTACTTC
CDR3: CASREGKCAYEQYF
V: TRBV9
size: .
J: TRBJ2-7
D: .

DNA: TGTGCCAGCAGCTTAGTTTTCCTGAACACTGAAGCTTTCTTT
CDR3: CASSLVFLNTEAFF
V: TRBV7-2
size: few
J: TRBJ1-1
D: .

DNA: TGTGCCAGCAGCACCAGGGACTACCCCTACGAGCAGTACTTC
CDR3: CASSTRDYPYEQYF
V: TRBV7-2
size: .
J: TRBJ2-7
D: TRBD2

DNA: TGTGCCAGCATCGAGGCCGGGGAGCTGTTTTTT
CDR3: CASIEAGELFF
V: TRBV12-3/TRBV12-4
size: many
J: TRBJ2-2
D: .

DNA: TGCAGTGCTAGAGGGGTTACTGAAGCTTTCTTT
CDR3: CSARGVTEAFF
V: TRBV20-1
size: many
J: TRBJ1-1
D: .

DNA: TGTGCCAGCAGCTTAGGGCCGGCGAGGGGGTACTATGGCTACACCTTC
CDR3: CASSLGPARGYYGYTF
V: TRBV7-2
size: many
J: TRBJ1-2
D: .

DNA: TGTGCCACCAGTGAATCTAGCGGGAGGTCCTACAATGAGCAGTTCTTC
CDR3: CATSESSGRSYNEQFF
V: TRBV24-1
size: .
J: TRBJ2-1
D: TRBD2

DNA: TGTGCCACCAGTCTCCCGAAGGGGGCCTATAATTCACCCCTCCACTTT
CDR3: CATSLPKGAYNSPLHF
V: TRBV24-1
size: .
J: TRBJ1-6
D: .

DNA: TGTGCCAGCAGTGGAAAGGGAGGATCCTACGAGCAGTACTTC
CDR3: CASSGKGGSYEQYF
V: TRBV2
size: many
J: TRBJ2-7
D: .

DNA: TGTGCCAGCCGAGCGGGGGTGGGCTACGAGCAGTACTTC
CDR3: CASRAGVGYEQYF
V: TRBV2
size: many
J: TRBJ2-7
D: TRBD2

DNA: TGCAGTGCTAGAGATATGGGGCTCGGAAAAGAGACCCAGTACTTC
CDR3: CSARDMGLGKETQYF
V: TRBV20-1
size: .
J: TRBJ2-5
D: .

DNA: TGTGCCAGCAGCCAACTAGCGGGAGCCGGGGGGCTGTTTTTT
CDR3: CASSQLAGAGGLFF
V: TRBV16
size: .
J: TRBJ2-2
D: TRBD2

DNA: TGCAGTGCTAGGATAACTAGCGGGAGTCTCAATGAGCAGTTCTTC
CDR3: CSARITSGSLNEQFF
V: TRBV20-1
size: .
J: TRBJ2-1
D: TRBD2

DNA: TGTGCCAGCTCGAATACTGGGGCCAACGTCCTGACTTTC
CDR3: CASSNTGANVLTF
V: TRBV6-1
size: many
J: TRBJ2-6
D: .

DNA: TGCGCCAGCAGCTTAACGGGACTTGGTTGGACTGAAGCTTTCTTT
CDR3: CASSLTGLGWTEAFF
V: TRBV5-1
size: many
J: TRBJ1-1
D: .

DNA: TGTGCCAGCAGTGACCCGGGAACTCGATTTGCCAACACCGGGGAGCTGTTTTTT
CDR3: CASSDPGTRFANTGELFF
V: TRBV2
size: many
J: TRBJ2-2
D: .

DNA: TGTGCCAGCAGCTTAGCGGGGTCGAGCTCCTACGAGCAGTACTTC
CDR3: CASSLAGSSSYEQYF
V: TRBV7-2
size: medium-sized
J: TRBJ2-7
D: .

DNA: TGTGCCAGCAGCTTCATGAACACTGAAGCTTTCTTT
CDR3: CASSFMNTEAFF
V: TRBV11-2
size: few
J: TRBJ1-1
D: .

DNA: TGTGCCAGCAGCCAAACCGGGACAGGGAATGAAAAACTGTTTTTT
CDR3: CASSQTGTGNEKLFF
V: TRBV3-1
size: many
J: TRBJ1-4
D: TRBD1

DNA: TGTGCCAGCAGCCAAAGTCTAGACGGGGAGCTGCTTTTT
CDR3: CASSQSLDGELLF
V: TRBV7-8
size: .
J: TRBJ2-2
D: .

DNA: TGCGCCAGCAGCTTGGGAATAACCTACGAGCAGTACTTC
CDR3: CASSLGITYEQYF
V: TRBV5-1
size: medium-sized
J: TRBJ2-7
D: .

DNA: TGTGCCAGCAGCTTCAAGGGCAACACCGGGGAGCTGTTTTTT
CDR3: CASSFKGNTGELFF
V: TRBV9
size: few
J: TRBJ2-2
D: .

DNA: TGTGCCACCAAGATAGCGGGAGCAAACAATGAGCAGTTCTTC
CDR3: CATKIAGANNEQFF
V: TRBV10-3
size: few
J: TRBJ2-1
D: TRBD2

DNA: TGTGCCAGCAGCTCGACAGGGTTAAGGATGGAGCAGTACTTC
CDR3: CASSSTGLRMEQYF
V: TRBV5-6
size: many
J: TRBJ2-7
D: TRBD1

DNA: TGTGCCAGCAGCCGAAACAGGTACAATGAGCAGTTCTTC
CDR3: CASSRNRYNEQFF
V: TRBV14
size: .
J: TRBJ2-1
D: .

DNA: TGTGCCACCAGCGGACGCCGCGGCACTGAAGCTTTCTTT
CDR3: CATSGRRGTEAFF
V: TRBV15
size: medium-sized
J: TRBJ1-1
D: .

DNA: TGCGCCAGCAGGAGGGTGGAGTGTGGCAATCAGCCCCAGCATTTT
CDR3: CASRRVECGNQPQHF
V: TRBV7-6
size: .
J: TRBJ1-5
D: .

DNA: TGTGCCAGCAGATTAAACGGGAGGACAGATACGCAGTACTTT
CDR3: CASRLNGRTDTQYF
V: TRBV7-3
size: once
J: TRBJ2-3
D: .

DNA: TGCGCCAGCAGCCAAGAGATGGGGATCTCGGACCAGTACTTC
CDR3: CASSQEMGISDQYF
V: TRBV4-3
size: .
J: TRBJ2-5
D: .

DNA: TGTGCCAGCGATTCCGCCGGGAGCTACGAGCAGTACTTC
CDR3: CASDSAGSYEQYF
V: TRBV12-3/TRBV12-4
size: medium-sized
J: TRBJ2-7
D: .

DNA: TGTGCCAGCAGCTATTCTATAAATGAGCATTTCTTC
CDR3: CASSYSINEHFF
V: TRBV12-3/TRBV12-4
size: .
J: TRBJ2-1
D: .

DNA: TGTGCCAGCAGCTTGGGAGTGAACACTGAAGCTTTCTTT
CDR3: CASSLGVNTEAFF
V: TRBV5-4
size: .
J: TRBJ1-1
D: .

DNA: TGTGCCAGCAGTGAAGCGTGGTCCAACACTGAAGCTTTCTTT
CDR3: CASSEAWSNTEAFF
V: TRBV6-1
size: .
J: TRBJ1-1
D: .

DNA: TGCGCCAGCAGCTTGGTGCCCCATTCCGGGACTAGGTTATACAATGAGCAGTTCTTC
CDR3: CASSLVPHSGTRLYNEQFF
V: TRBV5-1
size: few
J: TRBJ2-1
D: TRBD2

DNA: TGTGCCAGCAGCCCCGCCCCAACCTACGAGCAGTACTTC
CDR3: CASSPAPTYEQYF
V: TRBV11-1
size: many
J: TRBJ2-7
D: .

DNA: TGCAGTGCTAGAGATAGACTAGGGGGACTCAATGAGCAGTTCTTC
CDR3: CSARDRLGGLNEQFF
V: TRBV20-1
size: medium-sized
J: TRBJ2-1
D: .

DNA: TGTGCCAGCACCCCCCAAGCGGGGGTGAACACTGAAGCTTTCTTT
CDR3: CASTPQAGVNTEAFF
V: TRBV9
size: .
J: TRBJ1-1
D: .

DNA: TGCAGTGCGGCAGCCTACAATCAGCCCCAGCATTTT
CDR3: CSAAAYNQPQHF
V: TRBV20-1
size: medium-sized
J: TRBJ1-5
D: .

DNA: TGTGCCAGCAGCCTCCGGGATTACTACTATGGCTACACCTTC
CDR3: CASSLRDYYYGYTF
V: TRBV11-2
size: few
J: TRBJ1-2
D: .